These T cell receptor beta chains were read from a single sample in a study of T cells in Graves' hyperthyroidism and ophthalmopathy. TCRdb fed the multiplex PCR reads into MiXCR, producing one record per CDR3 protein. Counted here are approximately 610,000 distinct CDR3 sequences, over 15% occurring once; the ten biggest clones make up 15% to 20%. Sequenced input: blood. The source is a woman aged 18-35 years with Graves' hyperthyroidism. Each CDR3 is given with its conserved first and last residue.

V	J	CDR3
TRBV29-1	TRBJ2-1	CSVEGGEGRSYNEQFF
TRBV4-3	TRBJ1-1	CASSQDTGGMDTEAFF
TRBV10-3	TRBJ2-5	CAISEFSGPQETQYF
TRBV6-4	TRBJ2-2	CASSPQTSGTGELFF
TRBV4-1	TRBJ2-1	CASSQDDRLTSGSYEQFF
TRBV29-1	TRBJ2-7	CSVERTSGSYEQYF
TRBV20-1	TRBJ2-7	CSARVPGQGREQYF
TRBV5-1	TRBJ2-5	CASSLRGAETQYF
TRBV6-1	TRBJ2-5	CASGETVTYPQETQYF
TRBV20-1	TRBJ2-7	CSAKNRESSYEQYF
TRBV4-3	TRBJ1-1	CASSQGIAAGDGNTEAFF
TRBV5-1	TRBJ1-6	CASSLEPFRQGAVDNSPLHF
TRBV6-5	TRBJ2-6	CASSYSGPGANVLTF
TRBV16	TRBJ1-1	CASSLRGAGIDPEAFF
TRBV12-3/TRBV12-4	TRBJ2-3	CASSLISGRFTDTQYF
TRBV5-5	TRBJ2-4	CASSLDRSLLTKNIQYF
TRBV20-1	TRBJ1-2	CSAPRGFDYGYTF
TRBV3-1	TRBJ2-7	CASSQFGQSINYEQYF
TRBV20-1	TRBJ2-7	CSAPRADSPLIYEQYF
TRBV29-1	TRBJ2-7	CSVRSSGEQYF
TRBV6-2/TRBV6-3	TRBJ1-2	CASSYVRGTGTFNYGYTF
TRBV20-1	TRBJ1-2	CSARDLRGAYSYGYTF
TRBV15	TRBJ2-1	CATSRVLPFRDNEQFF
TRBV6-2/TRBV6-3	TRBJ1-2	CASSSSGGGYTF
TRBV7-3	TRBJ2-6	CASSLKGGSGANVLTF
TRBV15	TRBJ2-1	CATSRGWDEVNEQFF